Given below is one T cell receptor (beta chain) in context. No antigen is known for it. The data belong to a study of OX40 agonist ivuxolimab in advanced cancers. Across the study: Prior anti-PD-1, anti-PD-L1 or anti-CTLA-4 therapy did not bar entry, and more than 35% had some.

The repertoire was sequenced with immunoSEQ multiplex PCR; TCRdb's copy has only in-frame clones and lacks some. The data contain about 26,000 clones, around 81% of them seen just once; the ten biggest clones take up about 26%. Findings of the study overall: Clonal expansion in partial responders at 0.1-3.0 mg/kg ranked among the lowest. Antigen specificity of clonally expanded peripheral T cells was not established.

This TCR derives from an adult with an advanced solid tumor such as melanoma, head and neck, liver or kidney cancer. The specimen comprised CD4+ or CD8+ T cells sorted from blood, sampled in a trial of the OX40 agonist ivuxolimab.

The CDR3 reads CASSLTGGSGNTIYF. In DNA form, the CDR3 reads TGTGCCAGCAGTTTGACAGGGGGCTCTGGAAACACCATATATTTT. The chain uses TRBV27 and TRBJ1-3; 9 bases line up with TRBD1. V lost 3 bases, J lost 0 bases, and 0 bases stayed unmatched. This CDR3 contains 15 residues. CDR1 and CDR2 (germline): MNHEY, SMNVEV (reference sequence).